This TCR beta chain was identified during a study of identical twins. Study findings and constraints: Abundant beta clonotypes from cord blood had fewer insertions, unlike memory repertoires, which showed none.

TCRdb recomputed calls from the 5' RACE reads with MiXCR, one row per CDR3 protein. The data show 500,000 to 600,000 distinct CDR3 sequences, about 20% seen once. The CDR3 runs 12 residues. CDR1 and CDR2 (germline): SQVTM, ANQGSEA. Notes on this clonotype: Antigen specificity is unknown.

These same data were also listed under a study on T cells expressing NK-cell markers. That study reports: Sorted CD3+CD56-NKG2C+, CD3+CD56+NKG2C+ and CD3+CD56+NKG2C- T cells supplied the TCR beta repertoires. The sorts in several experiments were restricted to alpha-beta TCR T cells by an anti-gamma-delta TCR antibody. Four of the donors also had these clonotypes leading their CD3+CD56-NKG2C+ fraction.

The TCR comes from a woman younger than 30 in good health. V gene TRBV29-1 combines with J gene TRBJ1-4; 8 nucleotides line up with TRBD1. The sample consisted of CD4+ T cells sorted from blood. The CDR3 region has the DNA TGCAGTGCGAACAGGGGGAGTGAAAAACTGTTTTTT. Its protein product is CSANRGSEKLFF.